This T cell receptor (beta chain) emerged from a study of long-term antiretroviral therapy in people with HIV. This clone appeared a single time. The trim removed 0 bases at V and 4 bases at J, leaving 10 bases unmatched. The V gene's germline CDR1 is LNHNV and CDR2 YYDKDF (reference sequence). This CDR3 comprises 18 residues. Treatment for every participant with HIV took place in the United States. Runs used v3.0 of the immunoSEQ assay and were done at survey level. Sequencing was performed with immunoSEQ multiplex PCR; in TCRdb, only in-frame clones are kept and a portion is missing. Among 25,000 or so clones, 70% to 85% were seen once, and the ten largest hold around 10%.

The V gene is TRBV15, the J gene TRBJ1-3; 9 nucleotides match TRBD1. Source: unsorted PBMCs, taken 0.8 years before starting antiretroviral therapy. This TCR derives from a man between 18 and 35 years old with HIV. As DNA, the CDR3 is TGTGCCACCAGCAGAGAAGGAACTGGACAGGGGAGAGGAAACACCATATATTTT. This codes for CATSREGTGQGRGNTIYF.